These T cell receptor beta chains were read from a single sample in a study of breast tumors, draining lymph nodes, adjacent tissues. A single record per CDR3 protein comes from TCRdb applying MiXCR to the multiplex PCR reads. The top ten hold about 10% of the sample, which has tens of thousands of distinct CDR3 sequences, under 55% seen once. Input material: breast tumor tissue. Receptors originate from a female donor with breast cancer. Some clones in this sample may be carry-over from other donors' samples. The CDR3 runs from the conserved cysteine through the conserved F or W. Fields, in order: V gene, J gene, CDR3 protein.

TRBV12-3/TRBV12-4	TRBJ1-5	CASSFSWDNQPQHF
TRBV19	TRBJ1-2	CASSTQGEANYGYTF
TRBV12-3/TRBV12-4	TRBJ2-1	CAGSFGGRVQSANEQFF
TRBV2	TRBJ2-2	CASSEAGRGQMNAGELLF
TRBV2	TRBJ1-1	CASSSPANTEAFF
TRBV19	TRBJ2-2	CASSIRLYTGELFF
TRBV4-1	TRBJ2-5	CASNQANQGETQYF
TRBV27	TRBJ2-1	CASRVDSRSRSVSGTEQFF
TRBV7-2	TRBJ2-7	CASSLSPGQGSYEQYF
TRBV20-1	TRBJ1-5	CSARGQGNQPQHF